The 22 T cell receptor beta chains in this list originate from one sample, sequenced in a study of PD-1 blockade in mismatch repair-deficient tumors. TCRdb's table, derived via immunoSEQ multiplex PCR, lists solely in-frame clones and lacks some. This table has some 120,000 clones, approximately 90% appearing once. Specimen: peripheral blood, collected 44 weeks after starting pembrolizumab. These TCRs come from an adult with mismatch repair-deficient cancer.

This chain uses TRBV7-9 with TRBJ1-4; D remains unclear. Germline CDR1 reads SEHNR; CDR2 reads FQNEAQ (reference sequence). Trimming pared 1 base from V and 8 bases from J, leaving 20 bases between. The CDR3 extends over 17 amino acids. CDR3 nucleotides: TGTGCCAGCAGCTTAGACCCTATCGGGTCCGACGGGGAAAAACTGTTTTTT. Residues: CASSLDPIGSDGEKLFF.

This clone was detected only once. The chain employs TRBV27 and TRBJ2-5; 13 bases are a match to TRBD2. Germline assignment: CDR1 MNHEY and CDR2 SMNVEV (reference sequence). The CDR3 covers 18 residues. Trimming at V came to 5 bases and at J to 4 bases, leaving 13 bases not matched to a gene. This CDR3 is CASSRGLAGDPGGETQYF. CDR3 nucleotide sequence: TGTGCCAGCAGTAGAGGACTAGCGGGAGATCCAGGGGGAGAGACCCAGTACTTC.

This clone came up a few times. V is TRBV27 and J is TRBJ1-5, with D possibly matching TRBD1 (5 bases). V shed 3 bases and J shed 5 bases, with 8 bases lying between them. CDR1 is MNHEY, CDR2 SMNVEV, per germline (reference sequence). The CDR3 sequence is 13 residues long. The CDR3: CASSLGRDQPQHF. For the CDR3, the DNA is TGTGCCAGCAGTTTGGGCAGGGATCAGCCCCAGCATTTT.

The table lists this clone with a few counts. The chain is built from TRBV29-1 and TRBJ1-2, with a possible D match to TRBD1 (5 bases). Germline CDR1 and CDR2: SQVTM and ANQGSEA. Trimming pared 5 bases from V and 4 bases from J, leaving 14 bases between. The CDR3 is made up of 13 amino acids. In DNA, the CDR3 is TGCAGCGTTTCAACCTTTGACAGCTATGGCTACACCTTC. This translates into CSVSTFDSYGYTF.

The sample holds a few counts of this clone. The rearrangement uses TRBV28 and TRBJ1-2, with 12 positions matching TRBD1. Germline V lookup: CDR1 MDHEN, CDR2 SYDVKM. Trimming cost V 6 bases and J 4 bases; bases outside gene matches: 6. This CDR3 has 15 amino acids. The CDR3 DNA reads TGTGCCAGCAGCGGGGACAGGGGGCTGGCCTATGGCTACACCTTC. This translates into CASSGDRGLAYGYTF.

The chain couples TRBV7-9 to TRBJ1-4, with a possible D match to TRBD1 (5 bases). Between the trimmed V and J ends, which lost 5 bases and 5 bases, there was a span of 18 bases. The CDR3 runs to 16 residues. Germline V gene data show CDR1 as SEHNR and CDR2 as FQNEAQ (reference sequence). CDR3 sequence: CASSNTAAGTNEKLFF. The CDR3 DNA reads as TGTGCCAGCAGCAACACGGCAGCAGGGACGAATGAAAAACTGTTTTTT. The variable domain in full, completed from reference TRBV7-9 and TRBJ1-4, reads DTGVSQNPRHKITKRGQNVTFRCDPISEHNRLYWYRQTLGQGPEFLTYFQNEAQLEKSRLLSDRFSAERPKGSFSTLEIQRTEQGDSAMYLCASSNTAAGTNEKLFFGSGTQLSVL.

CDR3 sequence: CASSKRPGLAGGLETQYF. The CDR3 DNA reads TGTGCCAGCAGCAAACGACCCGGACTAGCGGGAGGTTTGGAGACCCAGTACTTC. The chain employs TRBV14 and TRBJ2-5; 14 positions match TRBD2. The CDR3 contains 18 residues. Per the germline V gene, CDR1 is SGHDN and CDR2 is FVKESK. With 5 bases clipped from V and 5 bases from J, the junction kept 13 bases outside the gene matches.

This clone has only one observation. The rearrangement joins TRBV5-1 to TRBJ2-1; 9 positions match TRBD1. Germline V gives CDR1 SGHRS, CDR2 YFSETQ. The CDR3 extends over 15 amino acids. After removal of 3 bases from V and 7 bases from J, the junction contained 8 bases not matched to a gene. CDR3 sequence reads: CASSSGQGSYNEQFF. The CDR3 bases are TGCGCCAGCAGCTCCGGACAGGGGTCGTATAATGAGCAGTTCTTC.

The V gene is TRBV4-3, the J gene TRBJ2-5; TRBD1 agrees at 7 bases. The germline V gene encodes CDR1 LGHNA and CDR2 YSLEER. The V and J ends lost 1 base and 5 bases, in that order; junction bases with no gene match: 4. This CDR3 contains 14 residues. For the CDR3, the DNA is TGCGCCAGCAGCCAAGTTATAGGGGGCGAGACCCAGTACTTC. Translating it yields CASSQVIGGETQYF.

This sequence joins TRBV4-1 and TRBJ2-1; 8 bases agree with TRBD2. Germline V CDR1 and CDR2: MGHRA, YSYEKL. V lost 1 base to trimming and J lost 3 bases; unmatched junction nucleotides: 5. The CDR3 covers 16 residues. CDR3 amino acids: CASSQVAREDYNEQFF. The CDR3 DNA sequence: TGCGCCAGCAGCCAAGTGGCGCGGGAGGACTACAATGAGCAGTTCTTC.

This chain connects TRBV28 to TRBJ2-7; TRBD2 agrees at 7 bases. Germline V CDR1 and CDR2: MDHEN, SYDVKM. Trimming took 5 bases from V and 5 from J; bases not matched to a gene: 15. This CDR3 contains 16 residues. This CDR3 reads CASSPPPKAGDDEQYF. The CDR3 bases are TGTGCCAGCAGTCCACCCCCGAAGGCGGGAGACGACGAGCAGTACTTC.

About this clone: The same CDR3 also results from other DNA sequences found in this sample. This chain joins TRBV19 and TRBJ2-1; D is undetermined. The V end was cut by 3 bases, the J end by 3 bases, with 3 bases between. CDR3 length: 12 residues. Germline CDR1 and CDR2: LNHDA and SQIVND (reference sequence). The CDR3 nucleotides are TGTGCCAGTAGTATCAGCTACAATGAGCAGTTCTTC. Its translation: CASSISYNEQFF. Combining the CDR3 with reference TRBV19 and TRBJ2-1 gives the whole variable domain DGGITQSPKYLFRKEGQNVTLSCEQNLNHDAMYWYRQDPGQGLRLIYYSQIVNDFQKGDIAEGYSVSREKKESFPLTVTSAQKNPTAFYLCASSISYNEQFFGPGTRLTVL.

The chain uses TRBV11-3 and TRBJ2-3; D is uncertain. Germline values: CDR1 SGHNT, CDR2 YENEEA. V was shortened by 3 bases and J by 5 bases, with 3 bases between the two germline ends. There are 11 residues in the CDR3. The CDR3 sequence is CASSFEDTQYF. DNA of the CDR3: TGTGCCAGCAGCTTCGAAGATACGCAGTATTTT.

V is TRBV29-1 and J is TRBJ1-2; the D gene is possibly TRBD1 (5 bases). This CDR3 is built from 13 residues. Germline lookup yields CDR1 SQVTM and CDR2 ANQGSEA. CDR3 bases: TGCGGAGGGAGAGGGGATTCGAACTATGGCTACACCTTC. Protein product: CGGRGDSNYGYTF.

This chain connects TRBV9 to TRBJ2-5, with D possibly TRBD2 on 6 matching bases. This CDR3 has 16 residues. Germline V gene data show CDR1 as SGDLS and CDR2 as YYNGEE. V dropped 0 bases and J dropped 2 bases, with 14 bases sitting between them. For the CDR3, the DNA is TGTGCCAGCAGCGTAGGGGGGGTACCCTTTCAAGAGACCCAGTACTTC. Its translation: CASSVGGVPFQETQYF.

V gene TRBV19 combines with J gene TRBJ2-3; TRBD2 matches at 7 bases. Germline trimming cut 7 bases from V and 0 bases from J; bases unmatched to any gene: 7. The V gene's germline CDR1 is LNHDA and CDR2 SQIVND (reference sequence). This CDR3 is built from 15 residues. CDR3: CASNKRGTSTDTQYF. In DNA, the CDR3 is TGTGCCAGTAATAAGCGGGGTACTAGCACAGATACGCAGTATTTT.

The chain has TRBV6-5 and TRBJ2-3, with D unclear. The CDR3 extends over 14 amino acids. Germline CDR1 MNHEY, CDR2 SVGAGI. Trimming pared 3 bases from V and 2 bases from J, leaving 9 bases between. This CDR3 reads CASSYQTNTDTQYF. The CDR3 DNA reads TGTGCCAGCAGTTATCAAACTAACACAGATACGCAGTATTTT.

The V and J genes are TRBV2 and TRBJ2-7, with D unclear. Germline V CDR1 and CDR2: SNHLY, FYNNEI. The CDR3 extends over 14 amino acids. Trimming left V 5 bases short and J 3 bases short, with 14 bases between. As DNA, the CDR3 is TGTGCCAGCAGTACAATCCCATCCCTCTACGAGCAGTACTTC. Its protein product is CASSTIPSLYEQYF.

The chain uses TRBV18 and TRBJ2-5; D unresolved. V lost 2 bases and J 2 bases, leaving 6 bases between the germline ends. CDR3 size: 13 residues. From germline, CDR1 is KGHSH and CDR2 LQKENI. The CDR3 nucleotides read TGTGCCAGCTCACCAATGGGTCAAGAGACCCAGTACTTC. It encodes CASSPMGQETQYF.

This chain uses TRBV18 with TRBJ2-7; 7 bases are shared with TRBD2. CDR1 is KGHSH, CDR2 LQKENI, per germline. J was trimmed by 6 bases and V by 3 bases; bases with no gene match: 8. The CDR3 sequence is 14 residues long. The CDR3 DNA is TGTGCCAGCTCACCTGCTGAGGGCGGGGGCGAGCAGTACTTC. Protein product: CASSPAEGGGEQYF.

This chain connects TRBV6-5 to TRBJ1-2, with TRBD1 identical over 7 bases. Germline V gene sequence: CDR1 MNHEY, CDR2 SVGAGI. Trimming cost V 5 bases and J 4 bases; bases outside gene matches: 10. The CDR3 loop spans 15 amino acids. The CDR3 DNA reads TGTGCCAGCAGTGACTACAGGGGATTGAGCTATGGCTACACCTTC. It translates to CASSDYRGLSYGYTF.

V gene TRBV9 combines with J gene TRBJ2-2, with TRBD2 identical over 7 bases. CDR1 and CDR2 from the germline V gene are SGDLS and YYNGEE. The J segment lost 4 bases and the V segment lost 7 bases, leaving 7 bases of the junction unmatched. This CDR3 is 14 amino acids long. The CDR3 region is CASSAGASTGELFF. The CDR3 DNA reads TGTGCCAGCTCGGCGGGAGCAAGCACCGGGGAGCTGTTTTTT. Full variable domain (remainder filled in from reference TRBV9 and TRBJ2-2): DSGVTQTPKHLITATGQRVTLRCSPRSGDLSVYWYQQSLDQGLQFLIQYYNGEERAKGNILERFSAQQFPDLHSELNLSSLELGDSALYFCASSAGASTGELFFGEGSRLTVL.